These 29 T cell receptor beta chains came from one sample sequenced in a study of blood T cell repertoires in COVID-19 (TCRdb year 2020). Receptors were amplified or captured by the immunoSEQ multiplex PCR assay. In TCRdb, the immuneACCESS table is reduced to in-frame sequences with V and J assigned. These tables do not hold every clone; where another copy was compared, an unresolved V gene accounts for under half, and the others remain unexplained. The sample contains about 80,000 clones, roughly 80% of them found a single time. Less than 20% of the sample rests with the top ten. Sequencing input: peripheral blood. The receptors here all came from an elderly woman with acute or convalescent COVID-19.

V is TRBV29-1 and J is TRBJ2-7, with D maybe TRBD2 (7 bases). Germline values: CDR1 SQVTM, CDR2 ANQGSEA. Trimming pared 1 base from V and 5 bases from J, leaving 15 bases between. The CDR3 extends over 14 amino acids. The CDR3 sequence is CSVEVGSGGDEQYF. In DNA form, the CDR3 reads TGCAGCGTTGAAGTGGGGTCGGGGGGCGACGAGCAGTACTTC.

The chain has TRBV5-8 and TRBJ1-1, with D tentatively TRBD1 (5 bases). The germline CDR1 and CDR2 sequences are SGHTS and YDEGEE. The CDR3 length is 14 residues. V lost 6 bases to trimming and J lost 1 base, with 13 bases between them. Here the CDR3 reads CASTPGQRNTEAFF. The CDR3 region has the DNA TGTGCCAGCACCCCCGGACAAAGGAACACTGAAGCTTTCTTT. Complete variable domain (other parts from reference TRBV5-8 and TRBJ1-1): EAGVTQSPTHLIKTRGQQATLRCSPISGHTSVYWYQQALGLGLQFLLWYDEGEERNRGNFPPRFSGRQFPNYSSELNVNALELEDSALYLCASTPGQRNTEAFFGQGTRLTVV.

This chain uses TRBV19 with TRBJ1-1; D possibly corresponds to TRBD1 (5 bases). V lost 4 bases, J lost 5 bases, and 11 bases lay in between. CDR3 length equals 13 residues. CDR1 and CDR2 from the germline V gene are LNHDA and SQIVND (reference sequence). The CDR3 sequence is CASSTGTLTEAFF. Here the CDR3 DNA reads TGTGCCAGTAGTACGGGGACTTTGACTGAAGCTTTCTTT. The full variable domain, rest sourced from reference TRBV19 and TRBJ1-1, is DGGITQSPKYLFRKEGQNVTLSCEQNLNHDAMYWYRQDPGQGLRLIYYSQIVNDFQKGDIAEGYSVSREKKESFPLTVTSAQKNPTAFYLCASSTGTLTEAFFGQGTRLTVV.

CDR3 protein: CASTRWASPLHF. CDR3 coding DNA: TGTGCCAGCACCCGCTGGGCTTCACCCCTCCACTTT. This chain joins TRBV12-3 or TRBV12-4 and TRBJ1-6; D is uncertain. The CDR3 is made up of 12 amino acids. The V end lost 7 bases, the J end lost 9 bases, and 10 bases lay between the germline ends.

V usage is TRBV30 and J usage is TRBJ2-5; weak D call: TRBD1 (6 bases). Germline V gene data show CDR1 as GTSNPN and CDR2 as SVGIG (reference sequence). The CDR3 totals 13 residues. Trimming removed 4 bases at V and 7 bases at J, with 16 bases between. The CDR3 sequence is CAWTRARGGTQYF. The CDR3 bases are TGTGCCTGGACCCGGGCGAGAGGGGGGACCCAGTACTTC.

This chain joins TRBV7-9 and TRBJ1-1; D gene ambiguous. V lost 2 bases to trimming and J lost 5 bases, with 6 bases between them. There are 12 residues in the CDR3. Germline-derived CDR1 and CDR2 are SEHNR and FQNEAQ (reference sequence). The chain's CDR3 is CASSLQATEAFF. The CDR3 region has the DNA TGTGCCAGCAGCTTACAGGCGACTGAAGCTTTCTTT.

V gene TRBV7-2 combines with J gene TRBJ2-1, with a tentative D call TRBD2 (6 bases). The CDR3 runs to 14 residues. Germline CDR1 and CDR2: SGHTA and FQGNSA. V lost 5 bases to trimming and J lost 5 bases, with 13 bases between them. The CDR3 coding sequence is TGTGCCAGCAGCCCGTTCGGGACTCACAATGAGCAGTTCTTC. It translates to CASSPFGTHNEQFF.

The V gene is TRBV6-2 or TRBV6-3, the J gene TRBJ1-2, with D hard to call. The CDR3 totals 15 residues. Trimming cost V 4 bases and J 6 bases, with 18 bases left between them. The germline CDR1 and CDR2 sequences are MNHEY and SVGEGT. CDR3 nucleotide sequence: TGTGCCAGCAGTTCTTCCGTAAGCCTCGTTCATGGCTACACCTTC. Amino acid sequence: CASSSSVSLVHGYTF.

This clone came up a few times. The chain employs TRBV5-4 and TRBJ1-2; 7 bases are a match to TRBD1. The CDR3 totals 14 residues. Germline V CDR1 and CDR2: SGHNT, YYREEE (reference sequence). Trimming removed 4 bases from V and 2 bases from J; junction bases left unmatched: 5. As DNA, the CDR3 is TGTGCCAGCAGCCTAGGGACAGCGAACTATGGCTACACCTTC. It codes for CASSLGTANYGYTF.

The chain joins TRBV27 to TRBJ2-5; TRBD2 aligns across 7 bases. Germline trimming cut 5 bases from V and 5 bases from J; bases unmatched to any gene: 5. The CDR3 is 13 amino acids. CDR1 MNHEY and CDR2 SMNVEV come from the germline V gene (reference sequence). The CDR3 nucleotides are TGTGCCAGCAGTGCGGGACTACTGGAGACCCAGTACTTC. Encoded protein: CASSAGLLETQYF.

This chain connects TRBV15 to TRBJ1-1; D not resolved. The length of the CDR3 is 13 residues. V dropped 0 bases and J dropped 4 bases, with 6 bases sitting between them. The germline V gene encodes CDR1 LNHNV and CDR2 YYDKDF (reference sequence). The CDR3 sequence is CATSRDWSTEAFF. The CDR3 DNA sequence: TGTGCCACCAGCAGAGATTGGAGCACTGAAGCTTTCTTT.

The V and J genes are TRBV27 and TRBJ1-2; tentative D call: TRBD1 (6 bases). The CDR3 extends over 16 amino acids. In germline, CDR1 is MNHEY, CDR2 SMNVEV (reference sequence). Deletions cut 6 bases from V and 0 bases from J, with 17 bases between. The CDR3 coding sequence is TGTGCCAGCAGGGGGGTGACGACAGGCGCTAACTATGGCTACACCTTC. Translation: CASRGVTTGANYGYTF.

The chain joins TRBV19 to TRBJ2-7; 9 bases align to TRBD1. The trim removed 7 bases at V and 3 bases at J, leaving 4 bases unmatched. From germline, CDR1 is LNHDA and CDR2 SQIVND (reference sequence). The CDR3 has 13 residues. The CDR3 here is CASNQDRGYEQYF. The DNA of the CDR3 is TGTGCCAGTAATCAGGACAGGGGCTACGAGCAGTACTTC. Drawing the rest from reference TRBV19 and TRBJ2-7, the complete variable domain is DGGITQSPKYLFRKEGQNVTLSCEQNLNHDAMYWYRQDPGQGLRLIYYSQIVNDFQKGDIAEGYSVSREKKESFPLTVTSAQKNPTAFYLCASNQDRGYEQYFGPGTRLTVT.

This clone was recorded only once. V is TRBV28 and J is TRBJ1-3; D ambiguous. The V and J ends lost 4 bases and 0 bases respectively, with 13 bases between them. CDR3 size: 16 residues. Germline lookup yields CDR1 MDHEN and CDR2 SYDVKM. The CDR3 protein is CASSSLGASSGNTIYF. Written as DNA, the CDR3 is TGTGCCAGCAGTTCTCTTGGAGCCAGCTCTGGAAACACCATATATTTT.

The CDR3 sequence is CASSFGGVSSYGYTF. In nucleotides, the CDR3 is TGTGCCAGCAGTTTTGGCGGAGTGTCGTCCTATGGCTACACCTTC. The chain links TRBV28 to TRBJ1-2; D remains ambiguous. V lost 3 bases and J lost 4, with 15 bases in between. CDR1 and CDR2 from the germline V gene are MDHEN and SYDVKM. CDR3 length: 15 amino acids.

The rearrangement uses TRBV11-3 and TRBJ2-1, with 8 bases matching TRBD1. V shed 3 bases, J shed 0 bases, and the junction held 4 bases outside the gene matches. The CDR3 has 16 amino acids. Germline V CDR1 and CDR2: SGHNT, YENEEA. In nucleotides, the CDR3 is TGTGCCAGCAGCTTCGACAGGGGAGGCTCCTACAATGAGCAGTTCTTC. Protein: CASSFDRGGSYNEQFF.

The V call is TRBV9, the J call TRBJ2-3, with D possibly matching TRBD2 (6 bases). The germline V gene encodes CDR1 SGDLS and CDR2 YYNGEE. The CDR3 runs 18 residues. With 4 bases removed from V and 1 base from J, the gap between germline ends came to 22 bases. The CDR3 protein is CASSPRPRTTPGTDTQYF. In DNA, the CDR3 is TGTGCCAGCAGCCCCCGACCCCGGACTACTCCTGGCACAGATACGCAGTATTTT.

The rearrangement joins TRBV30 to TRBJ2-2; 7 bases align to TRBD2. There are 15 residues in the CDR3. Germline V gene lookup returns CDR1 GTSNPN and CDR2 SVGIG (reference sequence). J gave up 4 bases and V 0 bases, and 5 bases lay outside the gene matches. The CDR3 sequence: CAWSVLAWGTGELFF. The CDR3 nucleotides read TGTGCCTGGAGTGTACTAGCGTGGGGCACCGGGGAGCTGTTTTTT.

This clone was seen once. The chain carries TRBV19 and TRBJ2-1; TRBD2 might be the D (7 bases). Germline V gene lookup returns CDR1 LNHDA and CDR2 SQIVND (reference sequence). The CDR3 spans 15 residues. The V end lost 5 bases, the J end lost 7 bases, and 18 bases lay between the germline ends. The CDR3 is CASSPQGGAANEQFF. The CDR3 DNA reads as TGTGCCAGTAGTCCCCAAGGGGGGGCGGCTAATGAGCAGTTCTTC.

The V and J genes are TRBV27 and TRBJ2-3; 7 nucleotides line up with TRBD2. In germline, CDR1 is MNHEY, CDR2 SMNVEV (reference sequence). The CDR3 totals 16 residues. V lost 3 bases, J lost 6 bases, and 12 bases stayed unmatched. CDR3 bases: TGTGCCAGCAGTTTGATGGTGGAAGCGGGGACGGATACGCAGTATTTT. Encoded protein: CASSLMVEAGTDTQYF.

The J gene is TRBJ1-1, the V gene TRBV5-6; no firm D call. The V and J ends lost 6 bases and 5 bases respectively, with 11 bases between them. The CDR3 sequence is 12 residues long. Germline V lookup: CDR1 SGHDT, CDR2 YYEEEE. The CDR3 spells CASTVQRTEAFF. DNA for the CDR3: TGTGCCAGCACCGTACAGCGGACTGAAGCTTTCTTT. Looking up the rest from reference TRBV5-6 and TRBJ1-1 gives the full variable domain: DAGVTQSPTHLIKTRGQQVTLRCSPKSGHDTVSWYQQALGQGPQFIFQYYEEEERQRGNFPDRFSGHQFPNYSSELNVNALLLGDSALYLCASTVQRTEAFFGQGTRLTVV.

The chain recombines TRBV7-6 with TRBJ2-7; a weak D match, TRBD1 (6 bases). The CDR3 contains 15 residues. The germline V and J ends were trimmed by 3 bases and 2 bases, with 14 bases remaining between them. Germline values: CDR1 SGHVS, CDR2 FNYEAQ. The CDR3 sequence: CASSFSDSTPYEQYF. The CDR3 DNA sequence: TGTGCCAGCAGCTTTTCGGACAGCACGCCCTACGAGCAGTACTTC.

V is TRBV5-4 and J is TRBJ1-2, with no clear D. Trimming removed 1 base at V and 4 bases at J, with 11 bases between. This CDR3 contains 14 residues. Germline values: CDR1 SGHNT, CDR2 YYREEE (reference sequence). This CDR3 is CASSLLAASYGYTF. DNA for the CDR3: TGTGCCAGCAGCTTGTTGGCGGCGAGCTATGGCTACACCTTC.

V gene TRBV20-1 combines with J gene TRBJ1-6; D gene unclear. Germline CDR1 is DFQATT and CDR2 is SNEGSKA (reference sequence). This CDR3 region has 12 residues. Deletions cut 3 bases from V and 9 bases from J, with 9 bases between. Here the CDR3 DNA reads TGCAGTGCTAGTAGCGCACCTTCACCCCTCCACTTT. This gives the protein CSASSAPSPLHF.

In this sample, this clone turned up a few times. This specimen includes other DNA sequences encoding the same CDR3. CDR3 DNA: TGTGCCAGCAGCGCCCAGGGCGCAACTAATGAAAAACTGTTTTTT. Its translation: CASSAQGATNEKLFF. The V gene is TRBV9, the J gene TRBJ1-4; D perhaps matches TRBD1 (5 bases). Trimming cost V 3 bases and J 0 bases, with 9 bases left between them. This CDR3 contains 15 residues. The germline gives CDR1 SGDLS, CDR2 YYNGEE.

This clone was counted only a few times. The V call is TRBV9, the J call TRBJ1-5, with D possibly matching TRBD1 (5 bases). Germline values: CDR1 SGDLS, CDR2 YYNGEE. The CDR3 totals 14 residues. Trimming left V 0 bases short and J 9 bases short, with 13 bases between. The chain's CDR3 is CASSVGQGSSPQHF. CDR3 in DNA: TGTGCCAGCAGCGTAGGGCAGGGTTCGTCGCCCCAGCATTTT.

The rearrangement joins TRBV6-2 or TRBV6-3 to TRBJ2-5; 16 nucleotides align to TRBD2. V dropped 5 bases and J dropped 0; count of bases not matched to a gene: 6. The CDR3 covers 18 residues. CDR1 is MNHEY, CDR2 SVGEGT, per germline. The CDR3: CASSPGLAGGMYQETQYF. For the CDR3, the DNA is TGTGCCAGCAGTCCGGGACTAGCGGGGGGGATGTACCAAGAGACCCAGTACTTC.

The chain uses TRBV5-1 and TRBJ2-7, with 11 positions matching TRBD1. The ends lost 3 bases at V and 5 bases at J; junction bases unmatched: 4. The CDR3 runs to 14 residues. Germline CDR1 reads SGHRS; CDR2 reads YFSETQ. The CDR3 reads CASSSRTGGHEQYF. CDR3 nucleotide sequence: TGCGCCAGCAGCTCGCGGACAGGGGGCCACGAGCAGTACTTC. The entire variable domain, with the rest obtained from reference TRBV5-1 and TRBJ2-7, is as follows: KAGVTQTPRYLIKTRGQQVTLSCSPISGHRSVSWYQQTPGQGLQFLFEYFSETQRNKGNFPGRFSGRQFSNSRSEMNVSTLELGDSALYLCASSSRTGGHEQYFGPGTRLTVT.

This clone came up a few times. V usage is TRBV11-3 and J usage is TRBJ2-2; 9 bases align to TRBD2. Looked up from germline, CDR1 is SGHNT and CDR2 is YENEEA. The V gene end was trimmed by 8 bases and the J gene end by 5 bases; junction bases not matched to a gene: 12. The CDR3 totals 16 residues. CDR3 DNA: TGTGCCAGCTCTCGGAGTCCACTAGCGGGTACCGGGGAGCTGTTTTTT. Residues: CASSRSPLAGTGELFF.